This record concerns one T cell receptor (beta chain) sequence. As yet, its antigen is unknown. Time point defined: newly diagnosed GD, antithyroid drugs for less than 3 months. The TCR library used RNA extracted from PBMCs. The CDR3 sequence is 13 residues long. Between the trimmed V and J ends, which lost 3 bases and 5 bases, there was a span of 11 bases. Germline V gives CDR1 SGDLS, CDR2 YYNGEE. The data were taken from a study of regulatory T cells in long-lasting Graves disease. Regarding the study as a whole: Persistent Graves' disease cases displayed lower TCR diversity than newly diagnosed ones.

Investigators prepared the TCR beta libraries by applying iRepertoire HTBI primers and Arm-PCR of CDR3 regions. TCRdb fed the multiplex PCR reads into MiXCR, producing one record per CDR3 protein. The sample carries roughly 610,000 distinct CDR3 sequences, 16% recorded once. These sequences were also reported in another study, on T cells in Graves' hyperthyroidism and ophthalmopathy. According to that study: TCR CDR3 regions were first amplified by RT-PCR with HTBI primers.

Specimen: peripheral blood mononuclear cells (PBMCs), collected at new diagnosis, from a patient treated with antithyroid drugs. The receptor was derived from a young woman with Graves disease. The chain is built from TRBV9 and TRBJ2-5; D remains ambiguous. CDR3 sequence reads: CASSATPGETQYF. The CDR3, as DNA: TGTGCCAGCAGCGCCACCCCCGGGGAGACCCAGTACTTC.